This T cell receptor (beta chain) was recovered during a study of cytomegalovirus exposure and HLA in healthy donors. Whole-study context: Researchers previously reported finding about 110 million unique TCR beta sequences from approximately 200 million T cells.

The PCR was carried out with 60 Vbeta primers and 13 Jbeta primers. TCRdb keeps only in-frame clones here, not all; method: immunoSEQ multiplex PCR. This table holds 150,000 to 200,000 clones, 82% found once. Findings of the study overall: While the bulk of TCR sequences proved rare, some public TCRs turned up in many donors. According to an earlier analysis, most TCR beta V segments yielded productive rearrangements about 87% or about 30% of the time. Follow-up analysis later connected one missense variant in DCLRE1C with trimming of TCR beta V- and J-genes.

The V gene lost 0 bases and the J gene lost 6 bases, with 11 bases spanning the gap. CDR1 SEHNR and CDR2 FQNEAQ come from the germline V gene (reference sequence). The CDR3 sequence is 14 residues long. As concerns this clone: Antigen specificity is unknown.

The sequenced material came from PBMCs. This receptor was obtained from a boy aged 2 to 9 in good health and CMV-seronegative. The V gene is TRBV7-9, the J gene TRBJ1-1; D unclear. In nucleotides, the CDR3 is TGTGCCAGCAGCTTAGCCCTAGCTGTCGCTGAAGCTTTCTTT. Protein sequence: CASSLALAVAEAFF.